Listed below are T cell receptor beta chains from one sample, sequenced in a study of T cell responses to AZD1222 COVID-19 vaccine. Profiled with immunoSEQ multiplex PCR; TCRdb holds only in-frame clones, not every one. The sample lists approximately 61,000 clones; 81% were seen once. The sample consisted of peripheral blood, taken 28 days after the second AZD1222 dose. Receptors originate from an adult who received the AZD1222 COVID-19 vaccine. Both conserved end residues are part of each CDR3. D genes are given only for firm matches. Only some rows state a clone size, as once, few, many or a class for expanded clones.

d_call	clone_size	j_call	v_call	cdr3_aa	cdr3_nt
.	.	TRBJ2-2	TRBV6-5	CASSYSGTMNTGELFF	TGTGCCAGCAGTTACTCCGGGACAATGAACACCGGGGAGCTGTTTTTT
.	.	TRBJ1-4	TRBV7-8	CASSLGQGGEKLFF	TGTGCCAGCAGCTTAGGTCAGGGCGGCGAAAAACTGTTTTTT
TRBD2	.	TRBJ2-4	TRBV15	CATSREVGIQYF	TGTGCCACCAGCCGGGAGGTGGGCATTCAGTACTTC
.	.	TRBJ2-1	TRBV7-2	CASSTPGLAAEQFF	TGTGCCAGCAGCACCCCCGGGTTAGCGGCTGAGCAGTTCTTC
TRBD2	few	TRBJ2-1	TRBV18	CASSPPGRESYNEQFF	TGTGCCAGCTCACCACCGGGGAGGGAGTCCTACAATGAGCAGTTCTTC
TRBD1	few	TRBJ1-6	TRBV12-5	CASGRTGFFSSLHF	TGTGCTAGTGGCCGGACAGGGTTCTTCTCTTCCCTCCACTTT
.	.	TRBJ2-3	TRBV24-1	CATSDRDTSSTDTQYF	TGTGCCACCAGTGACCGGGACACCTCTAGCACAGATACGCAGTATTTT
.	few	TRBJ1-2	TRBV19	CASMRDNYGYTF	TGTGCCAGTATGAGAGATAACTATGGCTACACCTTC
.	.	TRBJ1-5	TRBV30	CAWSREDQPQHF	TGTGCCTGGAGTAGGGAAGATCAGCCCCAGCATTTT
.	.	TRBJ1-1	TRBV19	CASRGRRAGENTEAFF	TGTGCCAGTAGGGGTAGGAGGGCTGGGGAGAACACTGAAGCTTTCTTT
TRBD2	.	TRBJ2-2	TRBV29-1	CSVISSGSFVGELFF	TGCAGCGTTATCTCTAGCGGGAGCTTTGTGGGGGAGCTGTTTTTT
TRBD2	few	TRBJ2-5	TRBV5-4	CASSLELAVGETQYF	TGTGCCAGCAGCTTGGAACTAGCGGTGGGAGAGACCCAGTACTTC
.	few	TRBJ2-7	TRBV6-5	CASSYKGASDEQYF	TGTGCCAGCAGTTACAAGGGGGCTAGCGACGAGCAGTACTTC
TRBD1	.	TRBJ2-1	TRBV6-5	CASSYQGQGWYNEQFF	TGTGCCAGCAGTTACCAGGGACAGGGGTGGTACAATGAGCAGTTCTTC
.	.	TRBJ1-1	TRBV6-2/TRBV6-3	CASSAKRENTEAFF	TGTGCCAGCAGTGCGAAAAGGGAGAACACTGAAGCTTTCTTT
.	few	TRBJ1-5	TRBV7-2	CASSFRDSRQPQHF	TGTGCCAGCAGCTTCAGGGATTCGCGGCAGCCCCAGCATTTT
TRBD2	.	TRBJ2-7	TRBV7-3	CASSSTGGDPYEQYF	TGTGCCAGCAGCTCCACGGGAGGGGACCCCTACGAGCAGTACTTC
TRBD1	.	TRBJ2-4	TRBV7-8	CASSLAGTGLAKNIQYF	TGTGCCAGCAGCTTAGCTGGGACAGGGTTAGCCAAAAACATTCAGTACTTC
.	.	TRBJ1-2	TRBV4-2	CASSESPGSNYGYTF	TGTGCCAGCAGCGAAAGTCCGGGAAGTAACTATGGCTACACCTTC
.	.	TRBJ2-1	TRBV14	CASSLLASAYNEQFF	TGTGCCAGCAGTCTCCTAGCGAGCGCCTACAATGAGCAGTTCTTC
TRBD1	.	TRBJ2-6	TRBV18	CASSQKPGTGPRAGANVLTF	TGTGCCAGCTCACAAAAGCCCGGGACAGGTCCTAGAGCTGGGGCCAACGTCCTGACTTTC
.	.	TRBJ1-2	TRBV5-1	CASNDPGQKSGYTF	TGCGCCAGTAACGATCCGGGGCAGAAGAGTGGCTACACCTTC
.	.	TRBJ2-3	TRBV7-2	CASSPGLSTDTQYF	TGTGCCAGCAGCCCCGGACTTAGCACAGATACGCAGTATTTT
.	once	TRBJ2-3	TRBV6-1	CASSEGEADTQYF	TGTGCCAGCAGTGAGGGGGAGGCAGATACGCAGTATTTT
.	.	TRBJ1-2	TRBV3-1/TRBV3-2	CASSQAAYGYTF	TGTGCCAGCAGCCAAGCAGCGTATGGCTACACCTTC
TRBD1	.	TRBJ2-6	TRBV5-1	CASSWGQGGNSGANVLTF	TGCGCCAGCAGCTGGGGACAGGGGGGCAACTCTGGGGCCAACGTCCTGACTTTC
TRBD2	.	TRBJ2-5	TRBV19	CASRPRTSGTSQETQYF	TGTGCCAGTAGGCCCCGGACTAGCGGGACTTCCCAAGAGACCCAGTACTTC
.	.	TRBJ1-2	TRBV13	CASRQTGSNYGYTF	TGTGCCAGCAGGCAGACAGGCTCCAACTATGGCTACACCTTC
TRBD2	few	TRBJ2-7	TRBV5-1	CASRGAGGSYEQYF	TGCGCCAGCAGGGGAGCGGGAGGGTCCTACGAGCAGTACTTC
.	.	TRBJ2-6	TRBV5-1	CASRTDSSGANVLTF	TGCGCCAGCAGAACGGACAGCTCTGGGGCCAACGTCCTGACTTTC
TRBD1	.	TRBJ2-7	TRBV2	CASTGTGGYEQYF	TGTGCCAGCACTGGGACAGGTGGCTACGAGCAGTACTTC
.	.	TRBJ2-7	TRBV5-1	CASSSNPSVRNEQYF	TGCGCCAGCAGCTCAAACCCGTCGGTGAGGAACGAGCAGTACTTC
.	.	TRBJ1-5	TRBV6-2/TRBV6-3	CASRRGGARQPQHF	TGTGCCAGCCGCCGTGGGGGGGCAAGACAGCCCCAGCATTTT
.	.	TRBJ2-3	TRBV5-1	CASSLTPIGGSTDTQYF	TGCGCCAGCAGCCTGACGCCGATAGGGGGAAGCACAGATACGCAGTATTTT
.	.	TRBJ2-5	TRBV7-3	CASSLYTEETQYF	TGTGCCAGCAGCTTATATACCGAAGAGACCCAGTACTTC
TRBD1	.	TRBJ1-6	TRBV6-2/TRBV6-3	CASSYPDGTGRSPLHF	TGTGCCAGCAGTTACCCGGACGGGACAGGGCGTTCACCCCTCCACTTT
TRBD1	few	TRBJ2-5	TRBV19	CASMDRGSETQYF	TGTGCCAGTATGGACAGGGGATCGGAGACCCAGTACTTC
.	.	TRBJ2-3	TRBV7-2	CASSARLLGSTDTQYF	TGTGCCAGCAGCGCAAGGCTTTTGGGGAGCACAGATACGCAGTATTTT
.	once	TRBJ1-6	TRBV28	CASRARGLENSPLHF	TGTGCCAGCAGAGCGAGGGGATTGGAGAATTCACCCCTCCACTTT
TRBD1	.	TRBJ2-1	TRBV9	CASSPTRWDRGQSYNEQFF	TGTGCCAGCAGCCCCACGAGGTGGGACAGGGGGCAATCCTACAATGAGCAGTTCTTC
.	.	TRBJ1-5	TRBV19	CASSIALAFNQPQHF	TGTGCCAGTAGTATAGCATTGGCTTTCAATCAGCCCCAGCATTTT
.	few	TRBJ1-3	TRBV6-5	CASSTHGAGNTIYF	TGTGCCAGCAGTACCCACGGGGCTGGAAACACCATATATTTT